This passage covers 8 T cell receptor beta chains from one sample sequenced in a study of blood T cell repertoires in COVID-19. The protocol was immunoSEQ multiplex PCR, while the TCRdb copy is restricted to in-frame clones and leaves out a portion. The sample records approximately 100,000 clones, 85% being singletons. Sequenced: peripheral blood. The receptors were gathered from an elderly man with acute or convalescent COVID-19.

This chain joins TRBV4-1 and TRBJ1-1; 7 bases agree with TRBD1. Germline V CDR1 and CDR2: MGHRA, YSYEKL. V trimming: 3 bases; J trimming: 1 base; junction bases outside the gene matches: 5. This CDR3 spans 15 amino acids. CDR3 bases: TGCGCCAGCAGCCACCAAGGGACAGCGAACACTGAAGCTTTCTTT. Its protein is CASSHQGTANTEAFF.

This sequence joins TRBV14 and TRBJ2-2; 11 nucleotides align to TRBD1. The junction had 4 bases not matched to a gene; V was cut back by 4 bases and J by 6 bases. CDR3 length: 15 residues. Germline V gene lookup returns CDR1 SGHDN and CDR2 FVKESK. The CDR3, as DNA: TGTGCCAGCAGCCGCGGGACAGGGGGGTCCGGGGAGCTGTTTTTT. Translation gives CASSRGTGGSGELFF.

The genes are TRBV19 and TRBJ1-2; a weak D match, TRBD1 (6 bases). The length of the CDR3 is 13 residues. V lost 5 bases to trimming and J lost 6 bases, with 13 bases between them. Germline V CDR1 and CDR2: LNHDA, SQIVND (reference sequence). CDR3 protein: CASSLLGTNGYTF. The CDR3 DNA follows: TGTGCCAGTAGTCTTCTTGGGACAAATGGCTACACCTTC.

This rearrangement joins TRBV5-8 to TRBJ2-7; 7 bases are shared with TRBD2. Germline V gene lookup returns CDR1 SGHTS and CDR2 YDEGEE. V was clipped by 2 bases and J by 1 base; unmatched bases: 15. This CDR3 region has 18 residues. In DNA form, the CDR3 reads TGTGCCAGCAGCTTCCTATCTGGGAGCGGGGTTAGATCCTACGAGCAGTACTTC. Translating gives CASSFLSGSGVRSYEQYF.

The chain has TRBV19 and TRBJ2-2, with 8 bases that match TRBD1. Germline CDR1 LNHDA, CDR2 SQIVND (reference sequence). The V segment lost 7 bases and the J segment 6 bases; nucleotides outside the gene matches: 10. The CDR3 runs 15 residues. CDR3 in DNA: TGTGCCAGTACCCGTTCTGAACAGGGGGCCGGGGAGCTGTTTTTT. Protein sequence: CASTRSEQGAGELFF.

The genes are TRBV7-8 and TRBJ2-7; 9 bases are shared with TRBD1. With V trimmed by 3 bases and J by 2 bases, 2 bases remained unmatched. Germline V gene lookup returns CDR1 SGHVS and CDR2 FQNEAQ. The length of the CDR3 is 14 residues. CDR3 sequence (DNA): TGTGCCAGCAGCTTCCGGGACAGGGCCTACGAGCAGTACTTC. Protein: CASSFRDRAYEQYF.

The genes are TRBV7-2 and TRBJ1-2; tentatively, D is TRBD1 (5 bases). V was clipped by 4 bases and J by 8 bases, with 17 bases between them. This CDR3 has 14 amino acids. Germline CDR1 SGHTA, CDR2 FQGNSA. The CDR3 nucleotides read TGTGCCAGCAGCTCGCCAGGGATGGCGAGAGGCTACACCTTC. The encoded protein is CASSSPGMARGYTF.

The CDR3 loop is CASSAGQRLESTIYF. CDR3 nucleotide sequence: TGTGCCAGCAGCGCCGGCCAGCGCCTCGAAAGCACCATATATTTT. V gene TRBV7-6 combines with J gene TRBJ1-3, with unresolved D. Deletions cut 5 bases from V and 9 bases from J, with 20 bases between. The length of the CDR3 is 15 residues. From germline, CDR1 is SGHVS and CDR2 FNYEAQ.